This T cell receptor beta chain came from a study of T-cell reconstitution after alpha-beta-depleted transplantation in children listed by TCRdb under 2016. Concerning the study at large: T-cell immune reconstitution after TCRalphabeta/CD19-depleted allogeneic hematopoietic cell transplantation in children was quantitatively tracked in the study by means of TCR repertoire profiling. The paper as a whole reports these results and caveats: In some patients, the high TCRbeta diversity seen at day 60 was put down to recipient T cells and intrathymic progenitors that had survived conditioning. About two months after transplant, the apparently early recovery of alphabetaT-cell counts reportedly depended on just several hundred clones that had expanded rapidly and came from non-depleted graft cells. Over subsequent months, a decline in hyperexpanded clone frequencies was noted, and after one year, T-cell counts and TCRbeta diversity were mostly ascribed to newly produced T cells.

There are many counts of this clonotype. Its target antigen remains unknown. It has no much larger one-base neighbor in the sample; base qualities were not kept. The library was built by means of PCR. The sequencer listed for this sample is Illumina HiSeq 2500. Molecular barcoding was employed in the preparation of TCR libraries, with unique molecular identifiers being used to normalize TCRbeta repertoire quantification. TCRdb trimmed public reads at Q25 via fastp, called clones via MiXCR and kept in-frame beta chains. All rows with the same CDR3 protein become a single entry with the most common DNA and genes. The sample table shows hundreds of thousands of distinct CDR3 sequences, and roughly 8.2% are seen once. The top ten hold nearly 6.5% of the sample. Interpreted using the paper, the treatment or condition label stands for: allogeneic hematopoietic cell transplantation with graft depleted of TCRalphabeta T cells and CD19 B cells. TCRalphabeta/CD19-depleted allogeneic hematopoietic cell grafts were given to the transplant recipients, all of whom were children.

Trimming removed 1 base from V and 2 bases from J, leaving 7 bases between the germline ends. The CDR3 holds 13 amino acids from the cysteine to the phenylalanine. CDR3 DNA only is kept here, 39 bases in frame from base 1. Via the germline V gene, CDR1 is SGHRS and CDR2 YFSETQ. The material was PBMCs, mostly from graft donor cells, obtained 180 days after TCRalphabeta/CD19-depleted stem cell transplant. The receptor's source is a male patient between 5 and 17 years old who had a stem cell transplant for acute lymphoblastic leukemia, so the T cells may come from the graft donor. The sequence is built from TRBV5-1 and TRBJ2-7; the D gene assignment is ambiguous. The CDR3 region reads CASSLNGPYEQYF. The DNA sequence is given as TGCGCCAGCAGCTTGAATGGCCCCTACGAGCAGTACTTC.